What follows is one TCR beta chain and its context. Per the authors' pipeline: For nucleated cells, counts were estimated from reference gene primer amplification. The protocol was immunoSEQ multiplex PCR, while the TCRdb copy is restricted to in-frame clones and leaves out a portion. That table is the source of V, J and clone size, and D and trimming were worked out from the DNA. The sample contains tens of thousands of clones, around 80% of which appear only once. V was cut by 2 bases and J by 5 bases, with 21 bases left in between. The CDR3 consists of 17 residues. Looked up from germline, CDR1 is MDHEN and CDR2 is SYDVKM. This sample was taken from a study of blood T cell repertoires in COVID-19. The wider study: Sites across the United States, Italy and Spain contributed samples from acute and convalescent COVID-19. PBMCs, B-cell-depleted T cells, or T cells were the source of the cDNA or gDNA that made up the material.

Sequenced material: peripheral blood. The chain couples TRBV28 to TRBJ2-5, with D perhaps TRBD1 (6 bases). The sequence came from a woman of 80 years or more with acute or convalescent COVID-19. The CDR3 spells CASSLPSFKDRKETQYF. The DNA of the CDR3 is TGTGCCAGCAGTTTACCCTCTTTCAAGGACAGAAAGGAGACCCAGTACTTC.